A single sample gave rise to the 21 T cell receptor beta chains below, sequenced in a study of vaccination and CD4 T cells after COVID-19. Sequencing of DNA taken from cultured CD4+ T cells relied on the Oncomine TCR Beta short-read assay. MiXCR, run by TCRdb on the PCR reads, gives a single entry per CDR3 protein. This repertoire shows under 20,000 distinct CDR3 sequences, around two fifths found once; its top ten account for under 7.5%. Noted treatment: roughly nine-day PBMC culture with coronavirus spike peptide pools or control peptides (ViraFEST assay). These receptors' antigens are unknown. The sample here was CD4+ T cells from blood, cultured in vitro, taken before SARS-CoV-2 vaccination. Receptors originate from a human donor who had recovered from COVID-19.

The rearrangement links TRBV28 to TRBJ2-2; 15 positions agree with TRBD2. Germline V gene sequence: CDR1 MDHEN, CDR2 SYDVKM. The CDR3 length is 18 residues. Trimming cost V 6 bases and J 3 bases; bases outside gene matches: 8. This CDR3 reads CASRSSGLAGGYTGELFF. CDR3 nucleotide sequence: TGTGCCAGCAGGAGCTCGGGACTAGCGGGAGGTTACACCGGGGAGCTGTTTTTT.

V usage is TRBV6-2 or TRBV6-3 and J usage is TRBJ1-5; no clear D gene. CDR3 length: 14 residues. Germline loops: CDR1 MNHEY, CDR2 SVGEGT. The germline V and J ends were trimmed by 6 bases and 10 bases, with 19 bases remaining between them. CDR3 sequence reads: CASRNSSPFGPQHF. The CDR3, as DNA: TGTGCCAGCAGGAACAGCAGCCCCTTCGGTCCCCAGCATTTT.

This chain joins TRBV20-1 and TRBJ2-1; TRBD2 is a possible D gene (6 bases). Trimming removed 2 bases at V and 8 bases at J, with 16 bases between. Germline CDR1 and CDR2: DFQATT and SNEGSKA (reference sequence). This CDR3 spans 14 amino acids. The CDR3 sequence is CSARRSGDGDEQFF. The CDR3 DNA sequence: TGCAGTGCTAGACGATCGGGGGATGGGGATGAGCAGTTCTTC.

This chain joins TRBV10-1 and TRBJ2-2, with TRBD1 matching 10 bases. Looked up from germline, CDR1 is WNHNN and CDR2 is SYGVQD (reference sequence). The CDR3 loop spans 17 amino acids. Trimming at V came to 4 bases and at J to 6 bases, leaving 11 bases not matched to a gene. CDR3 DNA sequence: TGCGCCAGCAGTGTCGCGGTGGGACAGGGGACCGCCGGGGAGCTGTTTTTT. Translation gives CASSVAVGQGTAGELFF.

CDR3 DNA sequence: TGCGCCAGCAGCCAGGACCGCATGGGGGAGACCCAGTACTTC. Protein sequence: CASSQDRMGETQYF. The J gene is TRBJ2-5, the V gene TRBV4-3; no firm D call. CDR3 length: 14 residues. The germline V and J ends were trimmed by 3 bases and 5 bases, with 13 bases remaining between them. CDR1 and CDR2 from the germline V gene are LGHNA and YSLEER.

J is TRBJ1-6 and V is TRBV6-2 or TRBV6-3; 7 positions match TRBD1. Losses at the gene ends were 2 bases for V and 7 bases for J; bases not matched to a gene: 5. Per germline, CDR1 MNHEY and CDR2 SVGEGT. This CDR3 contains 15 residues. The CDR3 loop is CASSYAVTGNSPLHF. CDR3 DNA: TGTGCCAGCAGTTACGCGGTGACAGGGAATTCACCCCTCCACTTT.

V usage is TRBV5-1 and J usage is TRBJ2-5; D ambiguous. Germline-derived CDR1 and CDR2 are SGHRS and YFSETQ. The germline V and J ends were trimmed by 5 bases and 3 bases, with 5 bases remaining between them. The CDR3 runs 11 residues. The CDR3 DNA reads TGCGCCAGCAGGGCTGAAGAGACCCAGTACTTC. Protein product: CASRAEETQYF.

The chain recombines TRBV11-3 with TRBJ2-5; D perhaps matches TRBD2 (5 bases). Trimming removed 4 bases from V and 6 bases from J, with 9 bases in between. The CDR3 consists of 12 residues. Per the germline V gene, CDR1 is SGHNT and CDR2 is YENEEA. The CDR3 sequence: CASSSPGKTQYF. The DNA of the CDR3 is TGTGCCAGCAGCTCCCCGGGGAAGACCCAGTACTTC.

In this sample, this clonotype turned up once. The genes are TRBV5-4 and TRBJ1-6, with D hard to call. Trimming stripped 3 bases from V and 7 bases from J, with 5 bases between. The CDR3 totals 12 residues. CDR1 SGHNT and CDR2 YYREEE come from the germline V gene (reference sequence). CDR3 sequence (DNA): TGTGCCAGCAGCTCGTGGAATTCACCCCTCCACTTT. Its translation is CASSSWNSPLHF.

V gene TRBV2 combines with J gene TRBJ1-1; D is uncertain. Germline CDR1 and CDR2: SNHLY and FYNNEI. Trimming shortened V by 6 bases and J by 0 bases, and 5 bases separated the two germline ends. The CDR3 length is 12 residues. CDR3 in amino acids: CASRYLNTEAFF. CDR3 coding DNA: TGTGCCAGCAGATACTTGAACACTGAAGCTTTCTTT. The full variable domain, with the rest looked up from reference TRBV2 and TRBJ1-1, is EPEVTQTPSHQVTQMGQEVILRCVPISNHLYFYWYRQILGQKVEFLVSFYNNEISEKSEIFDDQFSVERPDGSNFTLKIRSTKLEDSAMYFCASRYLNTEAFFGQGTRLTVV.

The gene calls are TRBV7-2 and TRBJ2-1, with D possibly being TRBD2 (9 bases). V was cut by 5 bases and J by 2 bases, with 16 bases left in between. Germline V gives CDR1 SGHTA, CDR2 FQGNSA. This CDR3 spans 16 amino acids. The CDR3 here is CASSPGGGGAYNEQFF. CDR3 nucleotides: TGTGCCAGCAGCCCAGGGGGCGGGGGGGCCTACAATGAGCAGTTCTTC.

The chain has TRBV2 and TRBJ1-1; TRBD1 might be the D (5 bases). The ends were cut back, 5 bases at V and 4 bases at J, with 14 bases in the middle. This CDR3 spans 14 amino acids. Germline V lookup: CDR1 SNHLY, CDR2 FYNNEI. This CDR3 is CASSKRGVLTEAFF. The CDR3 DNA is TGTGCCAGCAGTAAACGAGGGGTTCTCACTGAAGCTTTCTTT.

This clonotype turned up a few times. The DNA of the CDR3 is TGTGCCAGTAGTTTTGGACAGATATCTGGCTACACCTTC. The encoded protein is CASSFGQISGYTF. This chain links TRBV19 with TRBJ1-2; the D gene is possibly TRBD1 (6 bases). Germline V lookup: CDR1 LNHDA, CDR2 SQIVND (reference sequence). V dropped 5 bases and J dropped 7 bases, with 14 bases sitting between them. The CDR3 runs to 13 residues.

This chain connects TRBV6-4 to TRBJ2-3; 15 bases line up with TRBD2. Germline values: CDR1 MRHNA, CDR2 SNTAGT. The CDR3 spans 16 residues. V lost 4 bases, J lost 2 bases, and 1 base stayed unmatched. CDR3 in amino acids: CASSGTSGGATDTQYF. Written as DNA, the CDR3 is TGTGCCAGCAGTGGGACTAGCGGGGGGGCCACAGATACGCAGTATTTT.

This chain links TRBV28 with TRBJ1-1; D ambiguous. CDR3 length: 13 amino acids. Per germline, CDR1 MDHEN and CDR2 SYDVKM. V was pared by 1 base and J by 4 bases, with 7 bases between. The CDR3 sequence: CASSLLGVTEAFF. The CDR3 DNA sequence: TGTGCCAGCAGTTTATTGGGTGTCACTGAAGCTTTCTTT.

This clonotype was observed a few times. J is TRBJ1-2 and V is TRBV11-2; D is unresolved. Between the trimmed V and J ends, which lost 6 bases and 8 bases, there was a span of 10 bases. The CDR3 length is 11 residues. Looked up from germline, CDR1 is SGHAT and CDR2 is FQNNGV. DNA of the CDR3: TGTGCCAGCAGGTTGGGGAGGGGCTACACCTTC. Its translation: CASRLGRGYTF.

Only a few counts were recorded for this clonotype. The chain is built from TRBV20-1 and TRBJ2-3, with a possible D match to TRBD1 (5 bases). CDR1 DFQATT and CDR2 SNEGSKA come from the germline V gene (reference sequence). The ends were cut back, 6 bases at V and 6 bases at J, with 19 bases in the middle. The CDR3 has 14 residues. CDR3 residues: CSALGLDLSDTQYF. The DNA for the CDR3 is TGCAGTGCCTTGGGGCTGGACCTATCGGATACGCAGTATTTT.

J is TRBJ2-2 and V is TRBV19; possibly TRBD1 for D (6 bases). Germline CDR1 is LNHDA and CDR2 is SQIVND (reference sequence). There are 14 residues in the CDR3. Trimming left V 4 bases short and J 5 bases short, with 11 bases between. The chain's CDR3 is CASSTLQGTGELFF. CDR3 in DNA: TGTGCCAGTAGTACTCTACAGGGTACCGGGGAGCTGTTTTTT.

The V call is TRBV7-6, the J call TRBJ2-3; 7 bases map to TRBD2. The CDR3 has 18 amino acids. Germline V gene sequence: CDR1 SGHVS, CDR2 FNYEAQ. The V gene end was trimmed by 0 bases and the J gene end by 7 bases; junction bases not matched to a gene: 16. CDR3 amino acids: CASSLASAGVGAAYTQYF. As DNA, the CDR3 is TGTGCCAGCAGCTTAGCGTCGGCGGGAGTAGGTGCTGCATATACGCAGTATTTT. Together with reference TRBV7-6 and TRBJ2-3, the CDR3 gives the full variable domain: GAGVSQSPRYKVTKRGQDVALRCDPISGHVSLYWYRQALGQGPEFLTYFNYEAQQDKSGLPNDRFSAERPEGSISTLTIQRTEQRDSAMYRCASSLASAGVGAAYTQYFGPGTRLTVL.

This rearrangement joins TRBV20-1 to TRBJ2-3; 8 bases fit TRBD1. Germline CDR1 DFQATT, CDR2 SNEGSKA (reference sequence). The V and J ends lost 6 bases and 0 bases, in that order; junction bases with no gene match: 8. The CDR3 sequence is 15 residues long. The CDR3 protein is CSASWTGQSTDTQYF. The CDR3 DNA reads as TGCAGTGCCAGTTGGACAGGGCAGAGCACAGATACGCAGTATTTT.

This chain joins TRBV7-9 and TRBJ1-2; D call uncertain. The CDR3 covers 13 residues. CDR1 is SEHNR and CDR2 is FQNEAQ in the germline V gene (reference sequence). V was pared by 1 base and J by 4 bases, with 7 bases between. The CDR3 DNA reads as TGTGCCAGCAGCTTAGGGGGTACCTATGGCTACACCTTC. Translated, it gives CASSLGGTYGYTF.